This T cell receptor (beta chain) was captured by sequencing in a study of CD8 T cells in Susac syndrome. The germline gives CDR1 MNHEY, CDR2 SVGAGI. V trimming: 7 bases; J trimming: 5 bases; junction bases outside the gene matches: 1. The CDR3 loop spans 11 amino acids. TEMRA cells were FACS-enriched, and CD8+ and CD4+ T cells were isolated negatively. A quantity of about 0.5 to 1 ug RNA underwent reverse transcription using random hexamers. TCR beta CDR3 was amplified by immunoSEQ multiplex PCR. This amplification extended across 54 Vbeta and 13 Jbeta segments. One entry per CDR3 protein, called by TCRdb with MiXCR from the immunoSEQ multiplex PCR reads. The table records about 200,000 distinct CDR3 sequences, roughly 94% of them present only once.

The TCR was taken from a human donor in good health. Source material: CD4+ T cells from PBMCs. V is TRBV6-5 and J is TRBJ2-5; 7 bases line up with TRBD1. Here the CDR3 reads CASTRGETQYF. The DNA of the CDR3 is TGTGCCAGCACCAGGGGGGAGACCCAGTACTTC.